Following are 32 T cell receptor beta chains from one sample sequenced in a study of T cells in women clearing cervical HPV infection. Profiled with immunoSEQ multiplex PCR; TCRdb holds only in-frame clones, not every one. The ten top clones account for approximately 6%, within a sample of around 20,000 clones. Sequencing was done on a sample of blood buffy coat. All receptors derive from a woman aged 18 to 69 with a cervical HPV16 infection that either progressed to CIN3+ or cleared (not recorded which).

Remarks on this clone: From the germline J gene comes the end of the CDR3, since the read stops 3 residues before it. The chain combines TRBV29-1 with TRBJ2-7, with 10 bases identical to TRBD1. Germline CDR1 reads SQVTM; CDR2 reads ANQGSEA. This CDR3 comprises 13 residues. The junction had 4 bases not matched to a gene; V was cut back by 6 bases and J by 2 bases. CDR3 DNA, as far as it was read: TGCAGCGTGGGGACAGGGGCTACCTACGAG. Its translation is CSVGTGATYE. The entire CDR3 reads CSVGTGATYEQYF.

Concerning this clone itself: With the read ending 3 residues before the CDR3 end, the germline J gene is used to fill in that end. The chain is built from TRBV19 and TRBJ1-2; 7 bases map to TRBD1. Germline assignment: CDR1 LNHDA and CDR2 SQIVND (reference sequence). The CDR3 is made up of 13 amino acids. The CDR3 loop reads CASSTLGGYDYTF. CDR3 DNA, as far as it was read: TGTGCCAGTAGTACTTTAGGGGGCTACGAC.

The CDR3 sequence is CSADTGAGANVLTF. CDR3 DNA (partial): TGCAGTGCTGACACAGGGGCTGGGGCCAACGTC. The V gene is TRBV20-1, the J gene TRBJ2-6; 7 bases map to TRBD1. The read comes to an end 3 residues before the CDR3 does, leaving the germline J gene to fill in the end. This CDR3 has 14 residues. Losses at the gene ends were 5 bases for V and 2 bases for J; bases not matched to a gene: 3. Germline values: CDR1 DFQATT, CDR2 SNEGSKA (reference sequence).

As regards this clone: The read halts 3 residues ahead of the CDR3 end, with the missing end drawn from the germline J gene. The rearrangement links TRBV28 to TRBJ2-7; D unclear. Per germline, CDR1 MDHEN and CDR2 SYDVKM. With 5 bases removed from V and 3 bases from J, the gap between germline ends came to 17 bases. CDR3 length: 15 amino acids. The covered CDR3 bases are TGTGCCAGCAGTCCCACTTTCGGGTTTCTCTACGAG. As protein: CASSPTFGFLYE. The whole CDR3 protein reads CASSPTFGFLYEQYF.

Remarks on this clone: The sequenced fragment ends 3 residues before the CDR3 boundary, so the rest is inferred from the germline J gene. The chain joins TRBV10-3 to TRBJ2-7; 9 nucleotides agree with TRBD1. The length of the CDR3 is 15 residues. The J segment lost 4 bases and the V segment lost 1 base, leaving 5 bases of the junction unmatched. From germline, CDR1 is ENHRY and CDR2 SYGVKD. The sequenced CDR3 bases are TGTGCCATCAGTGAGTTAGGACAGGGGAAATACGAG. Its protein product is CAISELGQGKYE. In full, the CDR3 reads CAISELGQGKYEQYF.

Of note for this clone: Coverage ceases 3 residues before the CDR3 finishes, and the germline J gene fills in the end. The chain combines TRBV11-1 with TRBJ2-3; 10 bases agree with TRBD2. From germline, CDR1 is SGHAT and CDR2 FQDESV (reference sequence). V was clipped by 2 bases and J by 5 bases; unmatched bases: 4. The CDR3 runs 15 residues. CDR3 DNA, as far as it was read: TGTGCCAGCAGCTTAAGTCTAGCGGGAGAAGATACG. This sequence encodes CASSLSLAGEDT. The entire CDR3 reads CASSLSLAGEDTQYF.

In regard to this clone: The read gets to within 3 residues of the CDR3 end, and the germline J gene fills in the rest. Other DNA sequences in this sample translate to the same CDR3. The rearrangement links TRBV18 to TRBJ2-7, with 9 bases lining up with TRBD1. Losses at the gene ends were 6 bases for V and 3 bases for J; bases not matched to a gene: 12. The germline V gene has CDR1 KGHSH and CDR2 LQKENI. The CDR3 is made up of 16 amino acids. The CDR3: CASSPAEGQGVYEQYF. CDR3 DNA, as far as it was read: TGTGCCAGCTCCCCCGCCGAGGGACAGGGTGTCTACGAG.

A remark on this clone: The observed sequence ends 3 residues before the CDR3 terminus, with the missing tail filled in from the germline J gene. This chain links TRBV28 with TRBJ1-2, with 7 bases fitting TRBD1. Germline V gene data show CDR1 as MDHEN and CDR2 as SYDVKM. This CDR3 spans 12 amino acids. V lost 7 bases and J lost 4; bases outside the gene matches: 3. CDR3 bases read: TGTGCCAGCAATACAGGGGCCTATGGC. It encodes CASNTGAYG. The CDR3 in its entirety is CASNTGAYGYTF.

Of note for this clone: The CDR3 end falls 3 residues outside the read, so it is completed with the germline J gene. The chain joins TRBV30 to TRBJ2-2; TRBD2 agrees at 12 bases. The junction had 4 bases not matched to a gene; V was cut back by 1 base and J by 1 base. CDR3 length equals 17 residues. CDR1 is GTSNPN, CDR2 SVGIG, per germline (reference sequence). The CDR3 protein is CAWSGLAGAGNTGELFF. Partial CDR3 DNA: TGTGCCTGGAGTGGACTAGCGGGAGCGGGGAACACCGGGGAG.

As concerns this clone: The CDR3 end lies 3 residues beyond the end of the read and is filled in from the germline J gene. The rearrangement links TRBV4-2 to TRBJ1-6; TRBD1 matches 8 bases. The trim removed 4 bases at V and 6 bases at J, leaving 2 bases unmatched. CDR3 size: 14 residues. From germline, CDR1 is LGHNA and CDR2 YNFKEQ. The covered CDR3 bases are TGTGCCAGCAGCCGTGACAGGGGTAATTCACCC. Protein: CASSRDRGNSP. The entire CDR3 reads CASSRDRGNSPLHF.

A remark on this clone: The read is 3 residues too short to cover the CDR3 end, so that end is filled in from the germline J gene. The V gene is TRBV6-2 or TRBV6-3, the J gene TRBJ1-5, with 8 bases identical to TRBD1. The V gene end was trimmed by 5 bases and the J gene end by 6 bases; junction bases not matched to a gene: 3. The CDR3 spans 13 residues. Per germline, CDR1 MNHEY and CDR2 SVGEGT. Incomplete CDR3 DNA: TGTGCCAGCAGTCGACAGGGGATTCAGCCC. This codes for CASSRQGIQP. The full CDR3 reads CASSRQGIQPQHF.

In the case of this clone: The sequence runs out 3 residues before the end of the CDR3; the remainder is reconstructed from the germline J gene. This rearrangement joins TRBV30 to TRBJ1-5; perhaps TRBD1 as D (5 bases). Germline V CDR1 and CDR2: GTSNPN, SVGIG (reference sequence). CDR3 length: 13 residues. The V end was cut by 0 bases, the J end by 5 bases, with 8 bases between. The CDR3 here is CAWSVGVYQPQHF. The part of the CDR3 DNA that was read is TGTGCCTGGAGTGTAGGGGTGTATCAGCCC.

Concerning this clone: The observed sequence ends 3 residues before the CDR3 terminus, with the missing tail filled in from the germline J gene. The chain links TRBV5-1 to TRBJ2-4, with 7 nucleotides matching TRBD1. CDR1 is SGHRS, CDR2 YFSETQ, per germline. The CDR3 spans 17 residues. V gave up 4 bases and J gave up 1 base; unmatched junction bases: 11. The CDR3 sequence: CASSVGNQQGAKNIQYF. The part of the CDR3 DNA that was read is TGCGCCAGCAGCGTAGGTAACCAACAGGGGGCCAAAAACATT.

As concerns this clone: The read stops 3 residues short of the end of the CDR3; the missing end is completed from the germline J gene. The chain uses TRBV5-1 and TRBJ2-1; 13 bases match TRBD2. Germline trimming cut 5 bases from V and 6 bases from J; bases unmatched to any gene: 5. The CDR3 runs to 15 residues. CDR1 SGHRS and CDR2 YFSETQ come from the germline V gene. The part of the CDR3 DNA that was read is TGCGCCAGCAGACCAACTAGCGGGAGGGCCAATGAG. Encoded protein: CASRPTSGRANE. The whole CDR3 protein reads CASRPTSGRANEQFF.

As for this clone: The CDR3 extends 3 residues past the end of the read, so its final part is completed from the germline J gene. The rearrangement uses TRBV5-1 and TRBJ1-4, with TRBD1 matching 7 bases. The CDR3 covers 14 residues. The germline V gene encodes CDR1 SGHRS and CDR2 YFSETQ. After removal of 4 bases from V and 7 bases from J, the junction contained 7 bases not matched to a gene. The CDR3 sequence: CASSTQGIAEKLFF. The part of the CDR3 DNA that was read is TGCGCCAGCAGCACACAGGGGATCGCTGAAAAA.

In regard to this clone: The observed sequence ends 3 residues before the CDR3 terminus, with the missing tail filled in from the germline J gene. The genes are TRBV7-2 and TRBJ2-5; no firm D call. This CDR3 is 13 amino acids long. Germline CDR1 is SGHTA and CDR2 is FQGNSA. With 2 bases removed from V and 2 bases from J, the gap between germline ends came to 6 bases. CDR3 in amino acids: CASSLNLQETQYF. The CDR3 bases that were read are TGTGCCAGCAGCTTAAACCTACAAGAGACC.

In regard to this clone: The read terminates 3 residues ahead of where the CDR3 ends, so the germline J gene completes it. The chain has TRBV18 and TRBJ2-1; 11 bases fit TRBD2. This CDR3 comprises 18 residues. Trimming at V came to 3 bases and at J to 0 bases, leaving 7 bases not matched to a gene. Per the germline V gene, CDR1 is KGHSH and CDR2 is LQKENI. The CDR3 DNA, read in part, is TGTGCCAGCTCACCCCAAGGACTAGCGGGCGGCTCCTACAATGAG. This codes for CASSPQGLAGGSYNE. The entire CDR3 protein is CASSPQGLAGGSYNEQFF.

On this clone itself: The read stops 3 residues short of the end of the CDR3; the missing end is completed from the germline J gene. The chain links TRBV5-4 to TRBJ1-2; D unclear. This CDR3 has 13 amino acids. Deletions cut 4 bases from V and 4 bases from J, with 11 bases between. In germline, CDR1 is SGHNT, CDR2 YYREEE (reference sequence). CDR3 DNA, as far as it was read: TGTGCCAGCAGCCCCAGCCGGGGCTATGGC. This translates into CASSPSRGYG. The CDR3 reads in full as CASSPSRGYGYTF.

A note on this clone: The read finishes 3 residues shy of the CDR3 end, and the germline J gene is used to complete it. V gene TRBV11-2 combines with J gene TRBJ2-7; D gene ambiguous. This CDR3 has 13 amino acids. In germline, CDR1 is SGHAT, CDR2 FQNNGV. The V gene lost 2 bases and the J gene lost 5 bases, with 10 bases spanning the gap. The CDR3 DNA, read in part, is TGTGCCAGCAGCTTAACCCCATGGCACGAG. Amino acids: CASSLTPWHE. The complete CDR3 reads CASSLTPWHEQYF.

Worth noting for this clone: The read stops 3 residues short of the end of the CDR3; the missing end is completed from the germline J gene. The chain has TRBV19 and TRBJ2-4; D might be TRBD1 (7 bases). This CDR3 region has 12 residues. Germline CDR1 LNHDA, CDR2 SQIVND (reference sequence). CDR3 bases read: TGTGCCAGCGGGGGACAGCCCTATGGT. It yields the protein CASGGQPYG. The CDR3 as a whole reads CASGGQPYGQYF.

Worth noting for this clone: The sequence runs out 3 residues before the end of the CDR3; the remainder is reconstructed from the germline J gene. The chain uses TRBV19 and TRBJ2-5; 9 bases align to TRBD1. This CDR3 comprises 17 residues. CDR1 is LNHDA and CDR2 is SQIVND in the germline V gene (reference sequence). V trimming: 3 bases; J trimming: 0 bases; junction bases outside the gene matches: 8. The CDR3 loop reads CASSIGSGQGYQETQYF. The CDR3 DNA, read in part, is TGTGCCAGTAGTATTGGTAGCGGACAGGGGTACCAAGAGACC.

Details on this clone: The read stops 3 residues short of the end of the CDR3; the missing end is completed from the germline J gene. V and J are TRBV20-1 and TRBJ2-1, with D possibly being TRBD1 (6 bases). The V and J ends lost 2 bases and 0 bases respectively, with 11 bases between them. The CDR3 has 15 amino acids. CDR1 is DFQATT and CDR2 is SNEGSKA in the germline V gene (reference sequence). The DNA read from the CDR3 is TGCAGTGCTAGATTGGGGGCTGGCTCCTACAATGAG. Its protein is CSARLGAGSYNE. In full, the CDR3 is CSARLGAGSYNEQFF.

The CDR3 region is CASSPMGLAGVDTYTF. CDR3 DNA (partial): TGTGCCAGCTCACCGATGGGACTAGCGGGGGTAGATACC. The gene calls are TRBV18 and TRBJ1-2; a possible D gene is TRBD1 (5 bases). The CDR3 is cut off 3 residues early in the read; its end comes from the germline J gene. This CDR3 is built from 16 residues. Germline V gene sequence: CDR1 KGHSH, CDR2 LQKENI.

For this clone: The read terminates 3 residues before the CDR3 end, so the remaining end is supplied by the germline J gene. The V and J genes are TRBV19 and TRBJ2-2, with 8 bases matching TRBD2. This CDR3 region has 16 residues. The V segment lost 3 bases and the J segment 6 bases; nucleotides outside the gene matches: 9. CDR1 and CDR2 (germline): LNHDA, SQIVND (reference sequence). The CDR3 DNA, read in part, is TGTGCCAGTAGTATGAGGCGAGCGGGAGAGGCCGGGGAG. It translates to CASSMRRAGEAGE. In full, the CDR3 is CASSMRRAGEAGELFF.

The CDR3 DNA, read in part, is TGTGCCAGCAGCTTAGATCGACTAGTCAATGAG. Translating gives CASSLDRLVNE. In full, the CDR3 reads CASSLDRLVNEQFF. The chain uses TRBV7-8 and TRBJ2-1; possibly TRBD2 for D (6 bases). The read halts 3 residues ahead of the CDR3 end, with the missing end drawn from the germline J gene. The CDR3 has 14 residues. The V gene's germline CDR1 is SGHVS and CDR2 FQNEAQ. The V end was cut by 1 base, the J end by 6 bases, with 10 bases between.

Concerning this clone: The read ends 3 residues before the CDR3 terminus; that terminus is restored from the germline J gene. The chain employs TRBV19 and TRBJ1-4; tentatively, D is TRBD1 (6 bases). With 5 bases removed from V and 0 bases from J, the gap between germline ends came to 19 bases. The CDR3 loop spans 18 amino acids. Germline assignment: CDR1 LNHDA and CDR2 SQIVND (reference sequence). CDR3 protein: CASSPRGAGATTNEKLFF. CDR3 DNA (partial): TGTGCCAGTAGTCCCAGGGGAGCGGGGGCCACAACTAATGAAAAA.

For this clone: Read data end 3 residues before the CDR3 end; the end is taken from the germline J gene. The rearrangement uses TRBV11-2 and TRBJ2-1, with a tentative D call TRBD1 (6 bases). The CDR3 is 14 residues long. CDR1 and CDR2 from the germline V gene are SGHAT and FQNNGV. V was shortened by 4 bases and J by 4 bases, with 11 bases between the two germline ends. This CDR3 is CASSSGQIYNEQFF. CDR3 DNA (partial): TGTGCCAGCAGCTCCGGACAGATTTACAATGAG.

Worth noting for this clone: Coverage ceases 3 residues before the CDR3 finishes, and the germline J gene fills in the end. The V gene is TRBV7-3, the J gene TRBJ2-2; D is unresolved. The germline V and J ends were trimmed by 0 bases and 5 bases, with 10 bases remaining between them. The CDR3 runs 15 residues. Per the germline V gene, CDR1 is SGHTA and CDR2 is FQGTGA. CDR3 DNA, as far as it was read: TGTGCCAGCAGCTTAACAGGATTAGGGACCGGGGAG. Protein product: CASSLTGLGTGE. The CDR3 as a whole reads CASSLTGLGTGELFF. Complete variable domain (other parts from reference TRBV7-3 and TRBJ2-2): GAGVSQTPSNKVTEKGKYVELRCDPISGHTALYWYRQSLGQGPEFLIYFQGTGAADDSGLPNDRFFAVRPEGSVSTLKIQRTERGDSAVYLCASSLTGLGTGELFFGEGSRLTVL.

Partial CDR3 DNA: TGTGCCAGCAGCTTTAGCGGGAGGGCCGAAAACATT. It yields the protein CASSFSGRAENI. The complete CDR3 sequence is CASSFSGRAENIQYF. J is TRBJ2-4 and V is TRBV7-2; 11 nucleotides line up with TRBD2. The read ends 3 residues shy of where the CDR3 ends; the end is completed using the germline J gene. CDR1 SGHTA and CDR2 FQGNSA come from the germline V gene. The CDR3 length is 15 residues. The V and J ends lost 3 bases and 5 bases, in that order; junction bases with no gene match: 3.

The CDR3 is CASSWTGEGNEKLFF. CDR3 DNA, as far as it was read: TGTGCCAGCAGTTGGACAGGGGAAGGAAATGAAAAA. The chain couples TRBV28 to TRBJ1-4; TRBD1 matches 9 bases. The CDR3 end is not reached by the read, which stops 3 residues before it; the germline J gene fills it in. CDR1 and CDR2 from the germline V gene are MDHEN and SYDVKM. Unmatched junction bases numbered 5, after V lost 4 bases and J lost 5 bases. CDR3 length equals 15 residues. Combining the CDR3 with reference TRBV28 and TRBJ1-4 gives the whole variable domain DVKVTQSSRYLVKRTGEKVFLECVQDMDHENMFWYRQDPGLGLRLIYFSYDVKMKEKGDIPEGYSVSREKKERFSLILESASTNQTSMYLCASSWTGEGNEKLFFGSGTQLSVL.

Details on this clone: The CDR3 end falls 3 residues outside the read, so it is completed with the germline J gene. The chain is built from TRBV4-2 and TRBJ2-3, with D tentatively TRBD1 (6 bases). The CDR3 totals 15 residues. Germline CDR1 is LGHNA and CDR2 is YNFKEQ. Between the trimmed V and J ends, which lost 2 bases and 1 base, there was a span of 10 bases. Incomplete CDR3 DNA: TGTGCCAGCAGCCAACAGGGGTTCGGCACAGATACG. Translating gives CASSQQGFGTDT. The full-length CDR3 reads as CASSQQGFGTDTQYF.

On this clone itself: The CDR3 end lies 3 residues beyond the end of the read and is filled in from the germline J gene. The gene calls are TRBV13 and TRBJ1-5; D unresolved. Germline V lookup: CDR1 PRHDT, CDR2 FYEKMQ (reference sequence). V lost 5 bases, J lost 9 bases, and 11 bases lay in between. The CDR3 has 12 residues. CDR3 region: CASSGGLGPQHF. The CDR3 bases that were read are TGTGCCAGCAGCGGAGGGCTCGGGCCC.